The source of this TCR beta chain is a study of T cells in Graves' hyperthyroidism and ophthalmopathy. Study-level results: Most clonotypes that expanded in the thyroid above 0.001 also showed up in blood. A model of 13 V-J pairs discriminated ophthalmopathy from stable hyperthyroidism.

Notes on this clonotype: Its antigen is as yet unknown.

Clinical symptoms, serum thyroxine, TRAb, thyroid ultrasound and orbital computed tomography established diagnosis. Amplified regions were TCR beta CDR3 sequences from RNA transcripts. The study used the HTBI primer set for a first-round RT-PCR of the TCR CDR3. Each CDR3 protein gets one entry after TCRdb re-called the multiplex PCR reads with MiXCR. The sample consists of approximately 530,000 distinct CDR3 sequences, approximately 20% of them appearing once. Germline CDR1 reads SGHTA; CDR2 reads FQGTGA. V was cut by 4 bases and J by 4 bases, with 10 bases left in between. The CDR3 is 13 residues long.

The V and J genes are TRBV7-3 and TRBJ1-2; TRBD1 might be the D (5 bases). Sequenced material: blood. The clonotype originates from a man aged 35 to 55 with Graves' ophthalmopathy. The DNA of the CDR3 is TGTGCCAGCAGCTCAGATCAGGGCTATGGCTACACCTTC. Translation: CASSSDQGYGYTF. The variable domain in full, completed from reference TRBV7-3 and TRBJ1-2, reads GAGVSQTPSNKVTEKGKYVELRCDPISGHTALYWYRQSLGQGPEFLIYFQGTGAADDSGLPNDRFFAVRPEGSVSTLKIQRTERGDSAVYLCASSSDQGYGYTFGSGTRLTVV.